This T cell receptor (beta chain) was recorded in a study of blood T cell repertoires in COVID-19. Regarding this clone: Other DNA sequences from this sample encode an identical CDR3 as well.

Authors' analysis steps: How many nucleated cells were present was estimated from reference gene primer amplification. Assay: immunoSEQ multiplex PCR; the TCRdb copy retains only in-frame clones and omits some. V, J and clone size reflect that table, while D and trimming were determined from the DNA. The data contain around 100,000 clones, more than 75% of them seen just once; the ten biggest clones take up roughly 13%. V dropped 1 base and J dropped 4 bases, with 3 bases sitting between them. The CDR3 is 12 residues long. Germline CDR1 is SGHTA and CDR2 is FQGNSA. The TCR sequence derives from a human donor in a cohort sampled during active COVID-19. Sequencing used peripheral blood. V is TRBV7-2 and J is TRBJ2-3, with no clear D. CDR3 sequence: CASSLVADTQYF. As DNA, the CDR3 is TGTGCCAGCAGCTTAGTAGCAGATACGCAGTATTTT.